These T cell receptor beta chains were read from a single sample in a study of blood T cell repertoires in COVID-19. Only in-frame clones appear in the TCRdb table, and some are missing; sequencing was by immunoSEQ multiplex PCR. The sample holds about 140,000 clones, 80% seen once. Material for sequencing was peripheral blood. All receptors derive from a man aged 65-85 years who had recovered from COVID-19. Both conserved end residues are part of each CDR3. A D gene is named only where the DNA matches it firmly. Some rows mark clone size as missing; the rest say once, few, many or name a class of expanded clone.

cdr3_aa	cdr3_nt	clone_size	d_call	j_call	v_call
CASSFPKGLAGGLDTQYF	TGTGCCAGCAGTTTCCCCAAAGGACTAGCGGGAGGGCTGGATACGCAGTATTTT	-	TRBD2	TRBJ2-3	TRBV28
CASSSTTGVETQYF	TGTGCCAGCAGCTCCACGACGGGGGTAGAGACCCAGTACTTC	-	-	TRBJ2-5	TRBV7-9
CASSWGDEQYF	TGTGCCAGCAGTTGGGGCGACGAGCAGTACTTC	-	-	TRBJ2-7	TRBV6-5
CASSVDTSGSRADTQYF	TGTGCCAGCAGCGTAGATACTAGCGGGAGTCGGGCAGATACGCAGTATTTT	-	TRBD2	TRBJ2-3	TRBV9
CASSQTSGKATQYF	TGTGCCAGCAGTCAGACTAGCGGGAAGGCGACCCAGTACTTC	-	TRBD2	TRBJ2-5	TRBV6-5
CASSEVRLGQENTEAFF	TGTGCCAGCAGTGAAGTTCGGCTCGGACAGGAGAACACTGAAGCTTTCTTT	-	TRBD1	TRBJ1-1	TRBV6-1
CASSVAQASGRLGYNEQFF	TGTGCCAGCAGCGTAGCTCAGGCTAGCGGGAGGCTCGGGTACAATGAGCAGTTCTTC	-	TRBD2	TRBJ2-1	TRBV9
CAISETGQETQYF	TGTGCCATCAGTGAGACGGGGCAAGAGACCCAGTACTTC	-	-	TRBJ2-5	TRBV10-3
CASSEGGSYNEQFF	TGTGCCAGTAGCGAGGGGGGGTCATACAATGAGCAGTTCTTC	-	-	TRBJ2-1	TRBV19
CAISDGGNTDTQYF	TGTGCCATCAGTGATGGCGGAAACACAGATACGCAGTATTTT	-	-	TRBJ2-3	TRBV10-3
CASSPRTSGYNEQFF	TGTGCCAGCAGCCCCCGGACTAGCGGCTACAATGAGCAGTTCTTC	-	TRBD2	TRBJ2-1	TRBV7-2
CASSIISGVSYEQYF	TGTGCCAGTAGTATAATTAGCGGGGTATCCTACGAGCAGTACTTC	-	TRBD2	TRBJ2-7	TRBV19
CASSEGQGGANVLTF	TGTGCCAGCAGTGAAGGACAGGGTGGGGCCAACGTCCTGACTTTC	-	TRBD1	TRBJ2-6	TRBV6-1
CASSQVQDRGNSPLHF	TGCGCCAGCAGCCAAGTTCAGGACAGGGGTAATTCACCCCTCCACTTT	-	TRBD1	TRBJ1-6	TRBV4-1
CATSLAGVGRETQYF	TGTGCCACCAGCCTCGCAGGGGTGGGTAGAGAGACCCAGTACTTC	-	-	TRBJ2-5	TRBV15
CASSHLLRDLASYEQYF	TGTGCCAGCAGCCACCTTTTGAGGGACTTGGCGTCCTACGAGCAGTACTTC	-	-	TRBJ2-7	TRBV3-1/TRBV3-2
CASSFLQGYGYTF	TGTGCCAGCAGCTTCCTTCAGGGTTATGGCTACACCTTC	-	-	TRBJ1-2	TRBV7-9
CASSLGDRVNYGYTF	TGTGCCAGCAGCCTGGGGGACAGAGTTAACTATGGCTACACCTTC	-	TRBD1	TRBJ1-2	TRBV5-6
CATSERDSLKQFF	TGTGCCACCAGTGAGCGGGACAGCCTAAAGCAGTTCTTC	-	-	TRBJ2-1	TRBV24-1
CAWGTGRNEQYF	TGTGCCTGGGGGACAGGGAGGAACGAGCAGTACTTC	-	TRBD1	TRBJ2-7	TRBV30
CASRIPGQGLIRDGYTF	TGTGCCAGTAGGATACCGGGACAGGGTCTAATTAGAGATGGCTACACCTTC	-	TRBD1	TRBJ1-2	TRBV19
CASSQVPSGYNEQFF	TGCGCCAGCAGCCAAGTGCCTAGCGGGTACAATGAGCAGTTCTTC	-	TRBD2	TRBJ2-1	TRBV4-3
CAAHSAGGFYGYTF	TGTGCCGCCCATAGTGCAGGGGGCTTCTATGGCTACACCTTC	-	TRBD1	TRBJ1-2	TRBV10-3
CASSGTSGSPDTQYF	TGTGCCAGCTCCGGGACTAGCGGGAGCCCAGATACGCAGTATTTT	-	TRBD2	TRBJ2-3	TRBV27
CAISESETEETDTQYF	TGTGCCATCAGTGAGTCCGAGACAGAGGAAACAGATACGCAGTATTTT	-	-	TRBJ2-3	TRBV10-3
CSASRGQSSNQPQHF	TGCAGTGCTAGTCGCGGACAGTCTAGCAATCAGCCCCAGCATTTT	-	-	TRBJ1-5	TRBV20-1
CASGQGVGETQYF	TGTGCCAGCGGACAGGGGGTAGGAGAGACCCAGTACTTC	-	TRBD1	TRBJ2-5	TRBV7-2
CASSLSPATGAGELFF	TGTGCCAGCAGCTTAAGTCCAGCGACAGGAGCCGGGGAGCTGTTTTTT	once	-	TRBJ2-2	TRBV7-3
CASSTGTSGESSYEQYF	TGCGCCAGCAGCACCGGGACTAGCGGTGAAAGCTCCTACGAGCAGTACTTC	-	TRBD2	TRBJ2-7	TRBV5-1
CASSLVGASSYEQYF	TGTGCCAGCAGCTTAGTGGGAGCTAGCTCCTACGAGCAGTACTTC	-	-	TRBJ2-7	TRBV7-9
CASSTDRRLGTQYF	TGTGCCAGCAGCACGGACAGGCGGCTTGGGACCCAGTACTTC	once	TRBD1	TRBJ2-5	TRBV7-9
CASSPSGSTSGRAREQYF	TGCGCCAGCAGTCCCAGTGGGTCGACTAGCGGGAGGGCCCGGGAGCAGTACTTC	-	TRBD2	TRBJ2-7	TRBV4-1
CASSSIETGEQYF	TGTGCCAGCAGTTCCATCGAGACAGGCGAGCAGTACTTC	-	-	TRBJ2-7	TRBV6-2/TRBV6-3
CASSLASGTGAYEQYF	TGCGCCAGCAGCTTGGCCTCTGGGACAGGGGCCTACGAGCAGTACTTC	once	TRBD1	TRBJ2-7	TRBV5-1
CASSLGYAGTQYF	TGTGCCAGCAGCTTAGGTTACGCGGGTACGCAGTATTTT	-	-	TRBJ2-3	TRBV7-9
CASSRIPGLGVTGELFF	TGTGCCAGCAGCCGGATCCCGGGACTAGGGGTCACCGGGGAGCTGTTTTTT	-	TRBD2	TRBJ2-2	TRBV3-1/TRBV3-2
CASSLARTSGTPYEQYF	TGTGCCAGCAGCTTAGCTCGGACTAGCGGGACCCCCTACGAGCAGTACTTC	-	TRBD2	TRBJ2-7	TRBV7-2
CASSSASRMRETQYF	TGTGCCAGCAGCTCCGCCTCGAGGATGCGAGAGACCCAGTACTTC	-	-	TRBJ2-5	TRBV3-1/TRBV3-2
CASSQRQDSYNSPLHF	TGTGCCAGCAGTCAGAGACAGGACTCCTATAATTCACCCCTCCACTTT	-	-	TRBJ1-6	TRBV6-6
CASSGQGRNTGELFF	TGTGCCAGCTCGGGACAGGGACGGAACACCGGGGAGCTGTTTTTT	-	TRBD1	TRBJ2-2	TRBV25-1
CASSYSIPGLSNEQFF	TGTGCCAGCAGTTACTCGATTCCCGGACTAAGCAATGAGCAGTTCTTC	-	-	TRBJ2-1	TRBV6-5
CASTPSGGNEQFF	TGTGCCAGCACGCCTAGCGGGGGAAATGAGCAGTTCTTC	-	TRBD2	TRBJ2-1	TRBV25-1
CARTPGQEHYGYTF	TGTGCCAGGACCCCGGGACAGGAGCACTATGGCTACACCTTC	once	TRBD1	TRBJ1-2	TRBV2
CASSPSGDVGSGDTQYF	TGCGCCAGCAGCCCGTCCGGGGATGTGGGATCCGGAGATACGCAGTATTTT	-	-	TRBJ2-3	TRBV5-1
CASSPPPLAASTDTQYF	TGTGCCAGCTCACCACCGCCGCTAGCGGCTAGCACAGATACGCAGTATTTT	-	TRBD2	TRBJ2-3	TRBV18
CASSFILQAGSGELFF	TGTGCCAGCAGCTTTATCCTCCAGGCCGGGAGCGGGGAGCTGTTTTTT	-	-	TRBJ2-2	TRBV5-4
CASQRGNTGELFF	TGTGCCAGTCAAAGGGGGAATACCGGGGAGCTGTTTTTT	-	-	TRBJ2-2	TRBV27
CASSLSTSGSSYNEQFF	TGTGCCAGCAGTTTGTCGACTAGCGGGAGCTCCTACAATGAGCAGTTCTTC	-	TRBD2	TRBJ2-1	TRBV28
CASIGLPGDGNYGYTF	TGTGCCAGTATCGGTTTACCAGGGGACGGGAACTATGGCTACACCTTC	few	-	TRBJ1-2	TRBV19
CASRTGTNQPQHF	TGTGCCAGTCGGACAGGGACCAATCAGCCCCAGCATTTT	-	TRBD1	TRBJ1-5	TRBV6-5
CASRQGADTQYF	TGTGCCAGTAGACAGGGGGCAGATACGCAGTATTTT	once	TRBD1	TRBJ2-3	TRBV2
CASSLFSGSSYEQYF	TGCGCCAGCAGCTTGTTTAGCGGGAGCTCCTACGAGCAGTACTTC	-	TRBD2	TRBJ2-7	TRBV5-1
CASSFSSSYNEQFF	TGTGCCAGCAGCTTCTCGAGCTCCTACAATGAGCAGTTCTTC	-	-	TRBJ2-1	TRBV9
CASSTGLAGDYEQYF	TGCGCCAGCAGCACGGGACTAGCGGGAGATTACGAGCAGTACTTC	-	TRBD2	TRBJ2-7	TRBV5-1
CASSLGDEQYF	TGCGCCAGCAGCTTGGGAGATGAGCAGTACTTC	-	-	TRBJ2-7	TRBV5-1
CASSLQGGYSNQPQHF	TGCGCCAGCAGCCTACAGGGCGGTTATAGCAATCAGCCCCAGCATTTT	-	-	TRBJ1-5	TRBV4-1
CATSRDLGHNYGYTF	TGTGCCACCAGCAGAGATCTGGGCCACAACTATGGCTACACCTTC	-	-	TRBJ1-2	TRBV15
CASTLGLAGVNTGELFF	TGTGCCAGCACCCTGGGACTAGCGGGAGTTAACACCGGGGAGCTGTTTTTT	-	TRBD2	TRBJ2-2	TRBV5-5
CASSPTALSGAWPYEQYF	TGTGCCAGCAGCCCCACGGCACTGAGCGGCGCGTGGCCCTACGAGCAGTACTTC	-	-	TRBJ2-7	TRBV9